The 13 T cell receptor beta chains below all came from one sample that was sequenced in a study of graft-versus-host responses after intestinal transplantation. The method was immunoSEQ multiplex PCR; TCRdb's version includes in-frame clones alone and lacks a portion of them. The sample consists of around 100,000 clones, roughly 89% of them appearing once. For these receptors, no antigen is known. The material sequenced was unstimulated CD4+ T cells sorted from spleen or lymph node cells, taken before transplant. These receptors all stem from a human donor who was the organ donor for an intestinal transplant.

This clone was seen a single time. The J gene is TRBJ2-5, the V gene TRBV7-3; 9 bases are a match to TRBD1. Germline CDR1 reads SGHTA; CDR2 reads FQGTGA. The CDR3 has 14 residues. Unmatched junction bases numbered 3, after V lost 5 bases and J lost 2 bases. CDR3 DNA: TGTGCCAGCAGCGCGACAGGGGGGCAAGAGACCCAGTACTTC. It specifies CASSATGGQETQYF. The whole variable domain, filled in from reference TRBV7-3 and TRBJ2-5, reads GAGVSQTPSNKVTEKGKYVELRCDPISGHTALYWYRQSLGQGPEFLIYFQGTGAADDSGLPNDRFFAVRPEGSVSTLKIQRTERGDSAVYLCASSATGGQETQYFGPGTRLLVL.

This rearrangement joins TRBV28 to TRBJ2-1; 7 nucleotides align to TRBD1. There are 15 residues in the CDR3. CDR1 is MDHEN, CDR2 SYDVKM, per germline. Trimming removed 4 bases from V and 2 bases from J; junction bases left unmatched: 5. CDR3 protein: CASSSTGPPYNEQFF. CDR3 DNA: TGTGCCAGCAGTTCGACAGGGCCTCCCTACAATGAGCAGTTCTTC.

The rearrangement joins TRBV28 to TRBJ1-2; D uncertain. With 7 bases removed from V and 4 bases from J, the gap between germline ends came to 16 bases. The CDR3 loop spans 14 amino acids. Germline V CDR1 and CDR2: MDHEN, SYDVKM. CDR3 sequence: CASMVRSRGYGYTF. The CDR3 DNA reads TGTGCCAGCATGGTCAGAAGTCGAGGCTATGGCTACACCTTC.

This chain joins TRBV11-1 and TRBJ2-1, with a possible D match to TRBD1 (5 bases). CDR3 length: 15 amino acids. V lost 4 bases to trimming and J lost 2 bases, with 12 bases between them. Germline V lookup: CDR1 SGHAT, CDR2 FQDESV (reference sequence). The CDR3 spells CASSSQVGTYNEQFF. Written as DNA, the CDR3 is TGTGCCAGCAGCTCACAGGTGGGCACCTACAATGAGCAGTTCTTC.

This clone was picked up one time. This sequence joins TRBV4-1 and TRBJ2-5; D may be TRBD1 (6 bases). In germline, CDR1 is MGHRA, CDR2 YSYEKL. The CDR3 spans 15 residues. Trimming took 3 bases from V and 4 from J, leaving 15 bases between them. As DNA, the CDR3 is TGCGCCAGCAGCCAGACAGGTTCTTTCGTAGAGACCCAGTACTTC. It is translated as CASSQTGSFVETQYF.

The chain carries TRBV4-2 and TRBJ1-1; no clear D. V was pared by 1 base and J by 1 base, with 19 bases between. CDR3 length equals 18 residues. Looked up from germline, CDR1 is LGHNA and CDR2 is YNFKEQ. The CDR3 here is CASSQVLRSSPWNTEAFF. The CDR3 DNA follows: TGTGCCAGCAGCCAAGTATTAAGGAGCTCCCCCTGGAACACTGAAGCTTTCTTT.

The chain carries TRBV11-2 and TRBJ1-4; D gene uncertain. This CDR3 region has 16 residues. Trimming took 1 base from V and 1 from J, leaving 10 bases between them. Germline CDR1 is SGHAT and CDR2 is FQNNGV. The CDR3 DNA reads as TGTGCCAGCAGCTTAGCCCGGGGTGGAACTAATGAAAAACTGTTTTTT. Protein: CASSLARGGTNEKLFF.

In the case of this clone: This specimen includes other DNA sequences encoding the same CDR3. The chain couples TRBV4-1 to TRBJ2-2; TRBD2 matches at 7 bases. CDR3 length: 17 amino acids. V lost 1 base and J lost 0; bases outside the gene matches: 5. CDR1 is MGHRA, CDR2 YSYEKL, per germline. CDR3 in DNA: TGCGCCAGCAGCCAAGTGGGTCTAGCGGCGAACACCGGGGAGCTGTTTTTT. It codes for CASSQVGLAANTGELFF.

This chain links TRBV19 with TRBJ1-5, with a weak D call TRBD1 (6 bases). The CDR3 length is 15 residues. Germline CDR1 LNHDA, CDR2 SQIVND (reference sequence). Between the trimmed V and J ends, which lost 10 bases and 0 bases, there was a span of 16 bases. The CDR3 DNA reads TGTGCCACCGGGCCAACAGGGAATAGCAATCAGCCCCAGCATTTT. This sequence encodes CATGPTGNSNQPQHF.

The chain is built from TRBV9 and TRBJ2-4, with 13 bases lining up with TRBD2. CDR3 size: 16 residues. Germline CDR1 SGDLS, CDR2 YYNGEE. Trimming removed 3 bases from V and 13 bases from J; junction bases left unmatched: 13. DNA for the CDR3: TGTGCCAGCAGCGCTGCGGGACTAGCGGGGACCAGGGTCCAGTACTTC. Translated, it gives CASSAAGLAGTRVQYF.

The genes are TRBV11-2 and TRBJ2-3, with 8 bases matching TRBD2. The CDR3 is 14 residues long. The V and J ends lost 3 bases and 2 bases, in that order; junction bases with no gene match: 1. Germline CDR1 SGHAT, CDR2 FQNNGV. The CDR3 DNA sequence: TGTGCCAGCAGCTTGACTAGCGTCACAGATACGCAGTATTTT. Amino acids: CASSLTSVTDTQYF.

The CDR3 DNA is TGTGCCAGCAGCTTACAGGCCAGGAAGAACACTGAAGCTTTCTTT. This gives the protein CASSLQARKNTEAFF. V usage is TRBV11-2 and J usage is TRBJ1-1; D ambiguous. The CDR3 runs to 15 residues. CDR1 and CDR2 from the germline V gene are SGHAT and FQNNGV. Trimming took 2 bases from V and 1 from J, leaving 11 bases between them.

The chain uses TRBV30 and TRBJ1-2; D possibly corresponds to TRBD1 (6 bases). CDR3 length equals 13 residues. The V and J ends lost 0 bases and 8 bases respectively, with 13 bases between them. The germline gives CDR1 GTSNPN, CDR2 SVGIG (reference sequence). In DNA, the CDR3 is TGTGCCTGGAGTGTATTAGGGGGGGGAGGCTACACCTTC. This gives the protein CAWSVLGGGGYTF.